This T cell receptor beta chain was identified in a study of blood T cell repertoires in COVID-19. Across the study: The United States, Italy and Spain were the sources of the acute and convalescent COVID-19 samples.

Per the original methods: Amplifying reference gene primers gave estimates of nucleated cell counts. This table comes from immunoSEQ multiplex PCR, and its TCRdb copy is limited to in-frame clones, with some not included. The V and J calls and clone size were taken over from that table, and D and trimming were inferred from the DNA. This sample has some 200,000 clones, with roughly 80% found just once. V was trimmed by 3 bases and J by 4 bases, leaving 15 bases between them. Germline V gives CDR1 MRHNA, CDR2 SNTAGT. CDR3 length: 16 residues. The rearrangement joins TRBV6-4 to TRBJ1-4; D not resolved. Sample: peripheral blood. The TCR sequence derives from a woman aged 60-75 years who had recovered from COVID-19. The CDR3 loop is CASSEPPGFYNEKLFF. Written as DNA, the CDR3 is TGTGCCAGCAGTGAACCCCCGGGATTTTATAATGAAAAACTGTTTTTT.